The 12 T cell receptor beta chains reported below all come from one sample, sequenced in a study of blood T cell repertoires in COVID-19. Using immunoSEQ multiplex PCR, the repertoire was profiled, and TCRdb retains in-frame clones only, with some absent. This table has around 140,000 clones, approximately 84% appearing once. The sequenced sample was PBMCs or T cells enriched from blood (not recorded which). Receptors were obtained from a woman between 50 and 59 years old with acute COVID-19.

This rearrangement joins TRBV19 to TRBJ1-5; the match to TRBD1 covers 10 bases. The CDR3 has 13 amino acids. CDR1 is LNHDA and CDR2 is SQIVND in the germline V gene (reference sequence). The V and J ends lost 8 bases and 7 bases, in that order; junction bases with no gene match: 5. The CDR3 spells CASSGQGLQPQHF. The DNA for the CDR3 is TGTGCCAGTTCGGGACAGGGGCTCCAGCCCCAGCATTTT.

This clone was detected only once. CDR3 sequence (DNA): TGTGCCAGCAGCTTAGGTTCAGACAATCAGCCCCAGCATTTT. The encoded protein is CASSLGSDNQPQHF. The V gene is TRBV7-2, the J gene TRBJ1-5; no reliable D call. Germline assignment: CDR1 SGHTA and CDR2 FQGNSA. V was shortened by 1 base and J by 3 bases, with 7 bases between the two germline ends. CDR3 size: 14 residues. Looking up the rest from reference TRBV7-2 and TRBJ1-5 gives the full variable domain: GAGVSQSPSNKVTEKGKDVELRCDPISGHTALYWYRQSLGQGLEFLIYFQGNSAPDKSGLPSDRFSAERTGGSVSTLTIQRTQQEDSAVYLCASSLGSDNQPQHFGDGTRLSIL.

The chain links TRBV27 to TRBJ2-7; D perhaps matches TRBD2 (5 bases). The ends were cut back, 0 bases at V and 0 bases at J, with 12 bases in the middle. Germline loops: CDR1 MNHEY, CDR2 SMNVEV (reference sequence). CDR3 length: 16 amino acids. The CDR3 sequence is CASSLSSGVSSYEQYF. CDR3 DNA sequence: TGTGCCAGCAGTTTATCTTCCGGGGTTAGCTCCTACGAGCAGTACTTC.

The chain recombines TRBV11-2 with TRBJ2-3; TRBD2 is a possible D gene (5 bases). The CDR3 runs to 17 residues. From germline, CDR1 is SGHAT and CDR2 FQNNGV. V was trimmed by 0 bases and J by 0 bases, leaving 13 bases between them. CDR3 nucleotides: TGTGCCAGCAGCTTAGATCCCGGGGAAACGAGCACAGATACGCAGTATTTT. It is translated as CASSLDPGETSTDTQYF.

The chain is built from TRBV7-3 and TRBJ2-7, with D unclear. The CDR3 runs 13 residues. Trimming cost V 6 bases and J 1 base, with 10 bases left between them. Germline CDR1 SGHTA, CDR2 FQGTGA. CDR3 nucleotide sequence: TGTGCCAGCAGTCTGGGCATATCCTACGAGCAGTACTTC. Translation gives CASSLGISYEQYF.

This clone was seen just once. CDR3 loop: CASSQDMYTENSPLHF. DNA for the CDR3: TGCGCCAGCAGCCAAGATATGTACACGGAGAATTCACCCCTCCACTTT. The V gene is TRBV4-3, the J gene TRBJ1-6; no clear D gene. The CDR3 spans 16 residues. V lost 0 bases and J 7 bases, leaving 13 bases between the germline ends. Germline V gene data show CDR1 as LGHNA and CDR2 as YSLEER.

The chain links TRBV28 to TRBJ2-3; D call uncertain. Between the trimmed V and J ends, which lost 2 bases and 8 bases, there was a span of 8 bases. The germline gives CDR1 MDHEN, CDR2 SYDVKM. The CDR3 length is 12 residues. The CDR3 loop reads CASSLARGTQYF. Here the CDR3 DNA reads TGTGCCAGCAGTTTAGCTCGCGGTACGCAGTATTTT.

The genes are TRBV6-5 and TRBJ2-7, with 9 positions matching TRBD1. Germline V gives CDR1 MNHEY, CDR2 SVGAGI. This CDR3 comprises 14 residues. J gave up 6 bases and V 2 bases, and 5 bases lay outside the gene matches. DNA for the CDR3: TGTGCCAGCAGTTACACGGGACAGGGAAGCGAGCAGTACTTC. Protein: CASSYTGQGSEQYF.

A single count supports this clone. J is TRBJ2-1 and V is TRBV29-1; 8 bases are a match to TRBD2. V dropped 3 bases and J dropped 9; count of bases not matched to a gene: 7. CDR1 is SQVTM and CDR2 is ANQGSEA in the germline V gene. This CDR3 spans 13 amino acids. The CDR3 sequence: CSVEGGGTTEQFF. CDR3 nucleotide sequence: TGCAGCGTTGAGGGCGGGGGGACGACTGAGCAGTTCTTC.

The chain combines TRBV6-5 with TRBJ2-1; possibly TRBD1 for D (5 bases). The CDR3 sequence is 14 residues long. The germline gives CDR1 MNHEY, CDR2 SVGAGI. Between the trimmed V and J ends, which lost 9 bases and 9 bases, there was a span of 21 bases. This CDR3 is CASRAKGIRGEQFF. In DNA form, the CDR3 reads TGTGCCAGTCGGGCGAAGGGTATTAGGGGTGAGCAGTTCTTC.

For the CDR3, the DNA is TGTGCCAGTAGAGACAGCCGCGAAGCTTTCTTT. Its protein is CASRDSREAFF. The V and J genes are TRBV19 and TRBJ1-1; weak D call: TRBD1 (5 bases). The CDR3 contains 11 residues. V lost 6 bases, J lost 8 bases, and 10 bases lay in between. Looked up from germline, CDR1 is LNHDA and CDR2 is SQIVND (reference sequence).

The chain links TRBV18 to TRBJ2-5, with D possibly matching TRBD1 (6 bases). CDR3 size: 14 residues. The germline gives CDR1 KGHSH, CDR2 LQKENI. V lost 0 bases, J lost 5 bases, and 10 bases lay in between. The CDR3 coding sequence is TGTGCCAGCTCACCACCGGGGGCGAGGGAGACCCAGTACTTC. Amino acid sequence: CASSPPGARETQYF. Drawing the rest from reference TRBV18 and TRBJ2-5, the complete variable domain is NAGVMQNPRHLVRRRGQEARLRCSPMKGHSHVYWYRQLPEEGLKFMVYLQKENIIDESGMPKERFSAEFPKEGPSILRIQQVVRGDSAAYFCASSPPGARETQYFGPGTRLLVL.